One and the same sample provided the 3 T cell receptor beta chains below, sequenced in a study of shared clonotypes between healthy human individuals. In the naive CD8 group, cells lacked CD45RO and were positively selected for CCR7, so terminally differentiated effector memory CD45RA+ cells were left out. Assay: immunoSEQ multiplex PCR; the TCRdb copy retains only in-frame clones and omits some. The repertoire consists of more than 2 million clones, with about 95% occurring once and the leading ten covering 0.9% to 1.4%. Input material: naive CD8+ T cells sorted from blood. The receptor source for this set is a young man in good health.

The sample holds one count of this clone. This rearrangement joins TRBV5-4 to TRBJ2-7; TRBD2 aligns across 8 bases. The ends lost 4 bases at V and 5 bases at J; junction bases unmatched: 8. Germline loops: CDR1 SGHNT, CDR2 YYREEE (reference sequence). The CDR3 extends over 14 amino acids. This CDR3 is CASSVRGASHEQYF. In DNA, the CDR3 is TGTGCCAGCAGCGTGCGGGGGGCGTCCCACGAGCAGTACTTC.

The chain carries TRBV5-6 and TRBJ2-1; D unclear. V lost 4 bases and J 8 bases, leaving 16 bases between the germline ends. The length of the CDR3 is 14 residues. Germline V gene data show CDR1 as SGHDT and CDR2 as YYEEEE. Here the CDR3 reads CASSIGTNRYEQFF. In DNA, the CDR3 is TGTGCCAGCAGCATCGGAACTAACAGATATGAGCAGTTCTTC.

The CDR3 sequence is CASTKTGGRYEQFF. The CDR3 region has the DNA TGTGCCAGCACGAAAACGGGGGGCCGGTATGAGCAGTTCTTC. The rearrangement joins TRBV27 to TRBJ2-1, with a weak D call TRBD2 (7 bases). V lost 7 bases to trimming and J lost 8 bases, with 18 bases between them. CDR1 is MNHEY, CDR2 SMNVEV, per germline (reference sequence). The CDR3 length is 14 residues.